The 7 T cell receptor beta chains presented below share a single source sample, sequenced in a study of T cell responses to AZD1222 COVID-19 vaccine. The table came from immunoSEQ multiplex PCR; TCRdb's copy has only in-frame clones and leaves some out. The sample carries roughly 130,000 clones, more than 85% recorded once. Material: peripheral blood, obtained on day 0 of AZD1222 vaccination. These receptors all stem from an adult in good health.

The genes are TRBV2 and TRBJ2-3, with TRBD2 as a possible D gene (5 bases). V dropped 7 bases and J dropped 2 bases, with 10 bases sitting between them. The CDR3 loop spans 13 amino acids. The V gene's germline CDR1 is SNHLY and CDR2 FYNNEI. In DNA, the CDR3 is TGTGCCAGCAACGGACTCAACACAGATACGCAGTATTTT. Residues: CASNGLNTDTQYF. The variable domain in full, with the rest retrieved from reference TRBV2 and TRBJ2-3, is EPEVTQTPSHQVTQMGQEVILRCVPISNHLYFYWYRQILGQKVEFLVSFYNNEISEKSEIFDDQFSVERPDGSNFTLKIRSTKLEDSAMYFCASNGLNTDTQYFGPGTRLTVL.

This clone is a singleton in its sample. The chain is built from TRBV9 and TRBJ2-3, with D possibly matching TRBD1 (5 bases). Germline lookup yields CDR1 SGDLS and CDR2 YYNGEE. The CDR3 runs 15 residues. V lost 4 bases and J lost 6, with 18 bases in between. This chain's CDR3 is CASSRSQGVLDTQYF. CDR3 sequence (DNA): TGTGCCAGCAGCCGTAGCCAGGGTGTTTTGGATACGCAGTATTTT.

This clone was seen just once. The chain carries TRBV7-6 and TRBJ1-5; tentative D call: TRBD1 (5 bases). V lost 1 base, J lost 7 bases, and 17 bases lay in between. Germline V gene sequence: CDR1 SGHVS, CDR2 FNYEAQ. The CDR3 contains 16 residues. The CDR3 reads CASSLDLRGANQPQHF. The DNA of the CDR3 is TGTGCCAGCAGCTTAGATCTCCGGGGCGCGAACCAGCCCCAGCATTTT.

The genes are TRBV11-3 and TRBJ2-5; D possibly corresponds to TRBD1 (6 bases). Trimming pared 0 bases from V and 10 bases from J, leaving 9 bases between. The germline gives CDR1 SGHNT, CDR2 YENEEA. The length of the CDR3 is 12 residues. As DNA, the CDR3 is TGTGCCAGCAGCTTAGAAGGGGGAAGCCAGTACTTC. Translation: CASSLEGGSQYF.

The rearrangement uses TRBV6-6 and TRBJ1-3; 7 bases line up with TRBD1. Germline loops: CDR1 MNHNY, CDR2 SVGAGI (reference sequence). V lost 0 bases, J lost 0 bases, and 2 bases stayed unmatched. CDR3 size: 16 residues. CDR3 protein: CASSYSGQVSGNTIYF. In DNA, the CDR3 is TGTGCCAGCAGTTACTCTGGACAGGTCTCTGGAAACACCATATATTTT.

As DNA, the CDR3 is TGTGCCAGCAGCCAAGGTCAGGGCGGGGAGACCCAGTACTTC. Residues: CASSQGQGGETQYF. The chain recombines TRBV3-1 (or the pseudogene TRBV3-2) with TRBJ2-5, with D possibly being TRBD1 or TRBD2 (5 bases each). This CDR3 is built from 14 residues. Per the germline V gene, CDR1 is LGHDT and CDR2 is YNNKEL (reference sequence). Trimming cost V 1 base and J 5 bases, with 11 bases left between them.

The rearrangement joins TRBV9 to TRBJ2-5; possible D gene TRBD2, 5 bases. Germline V CDR1 and CDR2: SGDLS, YYNGEE. V was trimmed by 2 bases and J by 2 bases, leaving 13 bases between them. The CDR3 has 15 amino acids. CDR3 loop: CASSVRADPQETQYF. The CDR3 nucleotides read TGTGCCAGCAGCGTGAGGGCTGATCCTCAAGAGACCCAGTACTTC. Based on the CDR3 plus reference TRBV9 and TRBJ2-5, the full variable domain is DSGVTQTPKHLITATGQRVTLRCSPRSGDLSVYWYQQSLDQGLQFLIQYYNGEERAKGNILERFSAQQFPDLHSELNLSSLELGDSALYFCASSVRADPQETQYFGPGTRLLVL.